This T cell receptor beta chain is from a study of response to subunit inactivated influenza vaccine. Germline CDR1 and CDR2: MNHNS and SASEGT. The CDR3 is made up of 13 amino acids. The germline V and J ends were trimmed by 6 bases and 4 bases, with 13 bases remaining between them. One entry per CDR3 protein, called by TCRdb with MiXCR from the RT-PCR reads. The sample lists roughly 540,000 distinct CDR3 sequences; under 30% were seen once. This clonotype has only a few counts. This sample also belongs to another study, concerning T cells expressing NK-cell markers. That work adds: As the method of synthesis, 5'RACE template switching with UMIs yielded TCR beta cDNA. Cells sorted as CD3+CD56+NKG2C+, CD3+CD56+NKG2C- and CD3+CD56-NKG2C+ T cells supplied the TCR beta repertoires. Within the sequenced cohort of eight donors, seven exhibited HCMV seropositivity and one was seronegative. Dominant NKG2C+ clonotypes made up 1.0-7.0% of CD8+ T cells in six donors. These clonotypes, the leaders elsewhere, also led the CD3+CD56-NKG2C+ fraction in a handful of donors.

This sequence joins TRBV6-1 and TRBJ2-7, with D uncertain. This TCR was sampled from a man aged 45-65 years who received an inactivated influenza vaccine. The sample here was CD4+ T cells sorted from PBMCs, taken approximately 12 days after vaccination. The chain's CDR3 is CASRGSGGYEQYF. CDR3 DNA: TGTGCCAGCAGGGGGTCCGGCGGATACGAGCAGTACTTC.